This T cell receptor beta chain was found in a study of CD8 T cells in ankylosing spondylitis. This clonotype was picked up many times. This CDR3 comprises 14 residues. Germline V gene lookup returns CDR1 SNHLY and CDR2 FYNNEI. V shed 6 bases and J 7 bases; nucleotides not matched to a gene: 8. TCRdb redid the calling of the 5' RACE reads with MiXCR, one entry per CDR3 protein. The sample has about 33,000 distinct CDR3 sequences; roughly 9.6% are singletons. Sequencing was done on a sample of synovial fluid, either unsorted or a sorted T cell fraction (not recorded which). This TCR was sampled from a male donor with ankylosing spondylitis. The genes are TRBV2 and TRBJ2-1; TRBD2 matches at 8 bases. The CDR3 loop reads CASSMAGGMNEQFF. Here the CDR3 DNA reads TGTGCCAGCAGCATGGCGGGAGGCATGAATGAGCAGTTCTTC.